This entry concerns a single T cell receptor beta chain. This CDR3 comprises 14 residues. Per germline, CDR1 SGHNT and CDR2 YENEEA. Between the trimmed V and J ends, which lost 3 bases and 5 bases, there was a span of 13 bases. Seattle patients were enrolled while actively infected and followed longitudinally. The data were obtained in a study of blood T cell repertoires in COVID-19. The overall study: Researchers got acute and convalescent COVID-19 samples from the United States, Italy and Spain. T cells, B-cell-depleted T cells, or PBMCs provided the cDNA or gDNA that served as material.

Original data processing: Estimation of nucleated cell counts relied on the amplification of reference gene primers. The repertoire was sequenced with immunoSEQ multiplex PCR; TCRdb's copy has only in-frame clones and lacks some. V, J and clone size derive from that table, while D and trimming were established from the DNA sequence. The sample yields about 480,000 clones, 89% seen once. The receptor's source is a man between 18 and 29 years old with COVID-19, enrolled during active disease. The V gene is TRBV11-3, the J gene TRBJ1-1; D is possibly TRBD1 (5 bases). The sequenced sample was peripheral blood. As DNA, the CDR3 is TGTGCCAGCAGCTTCACCGGGGGTTTGACTGAAGCTTTCTTT. Residues: CASSFTGGLTEAFF. Filled out from reference TRBV11-3 and TRBJ1-1, the complete variable domain reads EAGVVQSPRYKIIEKKQPVAFWCNPISGHNTLYWYLQNLGQGPELLIRYENEEAVDDSQLPKDRFSAERLKGVDSTLKIQPAELGDSAVYLCASSFTGGLTEAFFGQGTRLTVV.